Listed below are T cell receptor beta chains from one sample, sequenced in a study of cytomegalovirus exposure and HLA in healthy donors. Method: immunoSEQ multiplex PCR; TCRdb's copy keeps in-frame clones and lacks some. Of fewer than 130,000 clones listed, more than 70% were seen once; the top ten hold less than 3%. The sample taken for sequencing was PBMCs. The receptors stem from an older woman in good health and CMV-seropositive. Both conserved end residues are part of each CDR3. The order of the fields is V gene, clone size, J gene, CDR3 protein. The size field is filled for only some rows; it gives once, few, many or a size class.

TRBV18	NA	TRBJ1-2	CASSPDSNYGYTF
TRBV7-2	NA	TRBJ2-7	CASRPLAGVGYEQYF
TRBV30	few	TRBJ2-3	CAWSEAGGPGTQYF
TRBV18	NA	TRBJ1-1	CASSPEPGDEAFF
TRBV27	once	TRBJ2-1	CASSQGYIYNEQFF
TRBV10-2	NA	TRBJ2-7	CASSSTPYEQYF
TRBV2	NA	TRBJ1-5	CASSRTGSNQPQHF
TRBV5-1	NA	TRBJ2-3	CASSLDLATPADTQYF
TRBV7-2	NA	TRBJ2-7	CASSGSSGPYEQYF
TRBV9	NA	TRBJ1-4	CAATDRGGSNFAEANEKLFF
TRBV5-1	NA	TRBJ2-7	CASRPGQSYEQYF
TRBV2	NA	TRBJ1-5	CASKAEGLGGPQHF
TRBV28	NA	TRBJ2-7	CASSSGQGVEQYF
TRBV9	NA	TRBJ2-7	CASSVEAGSAYEQYF
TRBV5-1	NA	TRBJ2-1	CASSQTSGRIVEQFF
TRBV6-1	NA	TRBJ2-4	CASSEAGVAKNIQYF
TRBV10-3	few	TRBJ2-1	CAISGLVASGRGEQFF
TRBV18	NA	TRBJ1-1	CASSPPYNMNTEAFF